This TCR beta chain comes out of a study of radiotherapy plus CTLA-4 blockade in lung cancer. The CDR3 runs to 15 residues. Germline V gives CDR1 MGHDK, CDR2 SYGVNS. Trimming stripped 5 bases from V and 8 bases from J, with 18 bases between. The sample holds a few counts of this clone. Sequencing was performed with immunoSEQ multiplex PCR; in TCRdb, only in-frame clones are kept and a portion is missing. The sample shows about 45,000 clones, roughly 60% of them seen only once. The chain combines TRBV25-1 with TRBJ1-4; D is perhaps TRBD1 (5 bases). This sequence was found in a human donor with non-small cell lung cancer who had a partial response to radiotherapy plus ipilimumab. Sequences were derived from peripheral blood, sampled from a patient treated with radiotherapy plus ipilimumab. CDR3 protein: CASSTKEGRQEKLFF. CDR3 bases: TGTGCCAGCAGTACAAAGGAGGGGCGGCAAGAAAAACTGTTTTTT. Filled out from reference TRBV25-1 and TRBJ1-4, the complete variable domain reads EADIYQTPRYLVIGTGKKITLECSQTMGHDKMYWYQQDPGMELHLIHYSYGVNSTEKGDLSSESTVSRIRTEHFPLTLESARPSHTSQYLCASSTKEGRQEKLFFGSGTQLSVL.